These T cell receptor beta chains were read from a single sample in a study of CXCR3-negative and CXCR3-positive naive CD8 T cells. TCRdb reanalyzed the 5' RACE reads and collapses them to one entry per CDR3 protein, without DNA. Seen in this sample are 150,000 to 170,000 distinct CDR3 sequences; the ten most common clones hold under 0.5%. The sequenced sample was naive CXCR3+ CD8+ T cells from blood. The receptors come from a human donor in good health. Some clones in this sample may be carry-over from other donors' samples. Both conserved end residues are part of each CDR3.

TRBV7-8,13,TRBJ2-7,CASGQGATYEQYF
TRBV4-1,15,TRBJ2-1,CASSQDLREFNEQFF
TRBV29-1,14,TRBJ2-3,CSDEESTGTDTQYF
TRBV28,16,TRBJ2-1,CASSLSAPSVGNEQFF
TRBV2,16,TRBJ2-2,CASSEAGGTRPGELFF
TRBV7-9,12,TRBJ2-7,CASRDSSYEQYF
TRBV7-2,15,TRBJ2-7,CASSLTRGYRDEQYF
TRBV7-6,12,TRBJ2-5,CASSLAEGTQYF
TRBV29-1,15,TRBJ2-7,CSVSGTGSILGEQYF
TRBV3-1,15,TRBJ2-7,CASSPPSGRSYEQYF
TRBV12-3/TRBV12-4,14,TRBJ2-5,CASARTGSQETQYF
TRBV27,16,TRBJ2-4,CASRNTKYIAKNIQYF
TRBV27,14,TRBJ2-7,CASSSGHVTYEQYF
TRBV28,16,TRBJ2-4,CATDKGSYFSKNIQYF
TRBV13,14,TRBJ1-2,CASSAGTASYGYTF
TRBV18,14,TRBJ1-2,CASSPSGEDYGYTF
TRBV5-1,16,TRBJ2-2,CASSLEGQGYTGELFF
TRBV11-2,15,TRBJ1-1,CASSKVTVSPAEAFF
TRBV20-1,14,TRBJ1-6,CSARIGVGRSPLHF
TRBV28,15,TRBJ1-2,CASSPMSDSFYGYTF
TRBV29-1,14,TRBJ2-3,CSVGEVSSTDTQYF
TRBV6-6,11,TRBJ2-1,CASSLAREQFF
TRBV7-3,16,TRBJ2-1,CASSLIVGPAYNEQFF
TRBV18,15,TRBJ2-1,CASSPPGGWGDEQFF
TRBV5-6,16,TRBJ2-3,CASSLGAGGRADTQYF
TRBV4-1,18,TRBJ2-2,CASSHNHRDITNTGELFF
TRBV6-2/TRBV6-3,13,TRBJ2-1,CASNHMVKFPGFF
TRBV29-1,14,TRBJ2-2,CSGSSGGDTGELFF
TRBV5-1,14,TRBJ2-7,CASSSSSAGLEQYF
TRBV29-1,14,TRBJ2-1,CSVDRGGPGNEQFF
TRBV28,12,TRBJ2-1,CASTQTGNEQFF
TRBV20-1,11,TRBJ1-1,CRAGSNTEAFF
TRBV9,13,TRBJ2-7,CASSAKTGTEQYF
TRBV7-3,16,TRBJ2-7,CASSLTGGYPLYEQYF
TRBV3-1,16,TRBJ2-7,CASSPPFGGGFYEQYF
TRBV4-1,14,TRBJ1-5,CASSQVGPLQPQHF
TRBV6-5,16,TRBJ1-5,CASSYPFRDSNQPQHF
TRBV12-3/TRBV12-4,14,TRBJ2-7,CASSSPGPSYEQYF
TRBV14,13,TRBJ1-2,CASSLENNYGYTF
TRBV4-1,16,TRBJ1-2,CASSQVLRQGNYGYTF